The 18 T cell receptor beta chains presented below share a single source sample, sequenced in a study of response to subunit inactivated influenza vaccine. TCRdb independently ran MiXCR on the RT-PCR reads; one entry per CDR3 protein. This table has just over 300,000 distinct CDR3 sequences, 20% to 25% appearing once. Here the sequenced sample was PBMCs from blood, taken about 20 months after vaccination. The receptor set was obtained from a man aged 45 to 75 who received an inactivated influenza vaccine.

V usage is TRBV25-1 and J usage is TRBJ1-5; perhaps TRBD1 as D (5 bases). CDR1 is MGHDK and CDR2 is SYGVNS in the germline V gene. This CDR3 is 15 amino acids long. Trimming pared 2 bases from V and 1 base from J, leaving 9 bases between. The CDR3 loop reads CASSEGHRSNQPQHF. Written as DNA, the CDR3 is TGTGCCAGCAGTGAAGGACATCGGAGCAATCAGCCCCAGCATTTT.

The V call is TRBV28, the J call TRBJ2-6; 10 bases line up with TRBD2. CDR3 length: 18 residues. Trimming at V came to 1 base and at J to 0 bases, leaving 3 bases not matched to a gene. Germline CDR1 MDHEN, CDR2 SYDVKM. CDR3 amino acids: CASSLFLAGASGANVLTF. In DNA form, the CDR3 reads TGTGCCAGCAGTTTATTCCTAGCGGGAGCCTCTGGGGCCAACGTCCTGACTTTC.

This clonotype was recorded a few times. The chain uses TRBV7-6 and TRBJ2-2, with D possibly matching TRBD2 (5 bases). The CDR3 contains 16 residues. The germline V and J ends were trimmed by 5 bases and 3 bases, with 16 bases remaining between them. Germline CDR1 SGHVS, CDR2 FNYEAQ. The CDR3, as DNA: TGTGCCAGCAGCCGAGAAGGGCCCGGGGACACCGGGGAGCTGTTTTTT. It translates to CASSREGPGDTGELFF.

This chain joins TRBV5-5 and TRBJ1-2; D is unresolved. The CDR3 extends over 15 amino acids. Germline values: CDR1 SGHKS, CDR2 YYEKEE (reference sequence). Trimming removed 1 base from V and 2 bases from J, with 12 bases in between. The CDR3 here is CASSLYPTANYGYTF. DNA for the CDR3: TGTGCCAGCAGCTTGTATCCGACCGCGAACTATGGCTACACCTTC.

The CDR3 is CASSPRLGNTEAFF. The CDR3 nucleotides are TGTGCCAGTAGTCCACGACTGGGGAACACTGAAGCTTTCTTT. V usage is TRBV19 and J usage is TRBJ1-1; D unresolved. CDR1 and CDR2 from the germline V gene are LNHDA and SQIVND (reference sequence). This CDR3 spans 14 amino acids. V was pared by 5 bases and J by 1 base, with 11 bases between.

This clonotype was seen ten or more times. The CDR3 reads CSAPDLTGNTEAFF. The CDR3 DNA sequence: TGCAGTGCGCCGGACTTGACAGGAAACACTGAAGCTTTCTTT. The rearrangement uses TRBV20-1 and TRBJ1-1, with D possibly being TRBD1 (6 bases). The germline gives CDR1 DFQATT, CDR2 SNEGSKA (reference sequence). V was shortened by 6 bases and J by 2 bases, with 16 bases between the two germline ends. The CDR3 sequence is 14 residues long.

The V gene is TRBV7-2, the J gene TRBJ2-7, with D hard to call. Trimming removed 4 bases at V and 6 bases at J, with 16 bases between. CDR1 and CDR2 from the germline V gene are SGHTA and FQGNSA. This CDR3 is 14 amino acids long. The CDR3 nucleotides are TGTGCCAGCAGCTCGGCGGTCCACATCGGCGAGCAGTACTTC. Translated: CASSSAVHIGEQYF.

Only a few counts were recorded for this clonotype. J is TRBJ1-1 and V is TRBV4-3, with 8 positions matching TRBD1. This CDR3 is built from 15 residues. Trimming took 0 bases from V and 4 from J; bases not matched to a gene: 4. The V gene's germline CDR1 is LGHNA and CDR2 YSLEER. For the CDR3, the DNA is TGCGCCAGCAGCCAAGATAACAGGGGGGTCACTGAAGCTTTCTTT. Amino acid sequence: CASSQDNRGVTEAFF.

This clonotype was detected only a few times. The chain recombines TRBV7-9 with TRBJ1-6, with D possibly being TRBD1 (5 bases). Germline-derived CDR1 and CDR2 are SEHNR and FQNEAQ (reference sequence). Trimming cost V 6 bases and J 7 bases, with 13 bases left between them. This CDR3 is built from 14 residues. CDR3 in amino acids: CASRSGSLNSPLHF. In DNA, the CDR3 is TGTGCCAGCAGGTCAGGGTCCCTCAATTCACCCCTCCACTTT.

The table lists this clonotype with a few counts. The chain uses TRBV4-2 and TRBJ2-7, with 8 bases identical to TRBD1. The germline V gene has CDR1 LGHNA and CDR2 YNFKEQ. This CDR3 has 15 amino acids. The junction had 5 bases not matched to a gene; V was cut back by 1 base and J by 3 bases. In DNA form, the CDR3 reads TGTGCCAGCAGCCAAGTTGGACAGGGCGGCTACGAGCAGTACTTC. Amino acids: CASSQVGQGGYEQYF.

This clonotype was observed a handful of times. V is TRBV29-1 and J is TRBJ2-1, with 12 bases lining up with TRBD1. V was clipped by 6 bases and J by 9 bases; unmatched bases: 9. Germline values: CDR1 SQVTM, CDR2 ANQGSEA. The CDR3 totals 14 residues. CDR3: CSVVGQGAHGEQFF. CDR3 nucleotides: TGCAGCGTGGTGGGACAGGGGGCGCATGGTGAGCAGTTCTTC.

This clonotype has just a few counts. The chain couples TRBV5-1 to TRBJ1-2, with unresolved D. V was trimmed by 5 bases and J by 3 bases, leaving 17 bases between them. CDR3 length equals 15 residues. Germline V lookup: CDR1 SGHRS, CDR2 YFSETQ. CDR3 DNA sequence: TGCGCCAGCAGAGAGTCGTACAGCTCTGACTATGGCTACACCTTC. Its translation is CASRESYSSDYGYTF.

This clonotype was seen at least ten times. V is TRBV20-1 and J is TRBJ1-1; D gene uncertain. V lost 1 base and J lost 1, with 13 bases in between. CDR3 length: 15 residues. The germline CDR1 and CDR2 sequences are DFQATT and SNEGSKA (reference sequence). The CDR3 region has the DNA TGCAGTGCTAGAGTGTACGAGACAACGAACACTGAAGCTTTCTTT. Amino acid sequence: CSARVYETTNTEAFF.

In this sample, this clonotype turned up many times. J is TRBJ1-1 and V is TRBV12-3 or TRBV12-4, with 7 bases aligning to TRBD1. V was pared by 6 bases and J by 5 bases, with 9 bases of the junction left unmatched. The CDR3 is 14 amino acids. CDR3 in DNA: TGTGCCAGCAGCCAAAATCAGGGGGGGACTGAAGCTTTCTTT. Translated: CASSQNQGGTEAFF.

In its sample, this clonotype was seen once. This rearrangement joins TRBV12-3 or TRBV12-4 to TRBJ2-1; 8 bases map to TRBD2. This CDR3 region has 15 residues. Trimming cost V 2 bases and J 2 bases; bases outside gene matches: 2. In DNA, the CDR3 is TGTGCCAGCAGTTTAAAAGCGGGGGCCTACAATGAGCAGTTCTTC. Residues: CASSLKAGAYNEQFF.

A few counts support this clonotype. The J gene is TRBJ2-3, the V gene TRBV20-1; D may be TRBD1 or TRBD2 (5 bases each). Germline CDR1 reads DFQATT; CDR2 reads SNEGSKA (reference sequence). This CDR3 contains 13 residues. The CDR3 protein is CAAPVWDVNTQYF. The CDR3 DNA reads TGCGCCGCACCGGTTTGGGACGTAAATACGCAGTATTTT.

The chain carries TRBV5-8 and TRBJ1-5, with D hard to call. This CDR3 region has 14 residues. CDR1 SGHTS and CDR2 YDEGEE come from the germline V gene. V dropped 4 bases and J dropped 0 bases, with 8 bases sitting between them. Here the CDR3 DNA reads TGTGCCAGCAGCCCCGCCCATAGCAATCAGCCCCAGCATTTT. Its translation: CASSPAHSNQPQHF.

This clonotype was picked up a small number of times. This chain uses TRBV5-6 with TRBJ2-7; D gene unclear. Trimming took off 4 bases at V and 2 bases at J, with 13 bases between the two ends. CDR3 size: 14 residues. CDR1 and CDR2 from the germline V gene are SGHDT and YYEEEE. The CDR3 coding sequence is TGTGCCAGCAGCAATATGAGGAATCCCTACGAGCAGTACTTC. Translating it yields CASSNMRNPYEQYF.